This T cell receptor (beta chain) comes out of a study of blood T cell repertoires in COVID-19. The CDR3 loop spans 15 amino acids. V shed 5 bases, J shed 4 bases, and the junction held 9 bases outside the gene matches. Germline CDR1 is LNHDA and CDR2 is SQIVND (reference sequence). Sequencing was performed with immunoSEQ multiplex PCR; in TCRdb, only in-frame clones are kept and a portion is missing. The table records some 150,000 clones, less than 85% of them present only once. This TCR derives from a woman older than 75 in a cohort sampled during active or convalescent COVID-19. The sequenced material came from peripheral blood. This chain joins TRBV19 and TRBJ2-5, with TRBD1 matching 8 bases. This CDR3 reads CASSVAGQEIETQYF. CDR3 DNA sequence: TGTGCCAGTAGTGTGGCGGGACAGGAGATAGAGACCCAGTACTTC.